These 10 T cell receptor beta chains share one sample of origin, sequenced in a study of T-cell reconstitution after alpha-beta-depleted transplantation in children. Library preparation (for TCRbeta) was performed with unique molecular identifiers. TCRdb re-derived calls from the PCR reads in MiXCR, one entry per CDR3 protein. The table has a few hundred thousand distinct CDR3 sequences, around 9.6% seen once. Here the sequenced sample was PBMCs from the stem cell graft donor, taken from the stem cell graft. These receptor sequences come from a human donor who donated a stem cell graft to a child with SCID.

This clonotype came up many times. The chain employs TRBV7-8 and TRBJ2-7, with D unresolved. The germline V and J ends were trimmed by 2 bases and 0 bases, with 8 bases remaining between them. This CDR3 has 14 amino acids. Germline lookup yields CDR1 SGHVS and CDR2 FQNEAQ. CDR3 in amino acids: CASSLRQSSYEQYF. The CDR3 coding sequence is TGTGCCAGCAGCTTAAGACAATCCTCCTACGAGCAGTACTTC.

This clonotype appeared many times. The chain joins TRBV7-9 to TRBJ1-1, with TRBD1 identical over 7 bases. Germline V gene data show CDR1 as SEHNR and CDR2 as FQNEAQ (reference sequence). V trimming: 5 bases; J trimming: 1 base; junction bases outside the gene matches: 4. The CDR3 spans 14 residues. The CDR3 loop reads CASSLRDRNTEAFF. For the CDR3, the DNA is TGTGCCAGCAGCCTCCGGGACAGGAACACTGAAGCTTTCTTT.

The chain is built from TRBV20-1 and TRBJ2-7; TRBD1 might be the D (6 bases). Germline V lookup: CDR1 DFQATT, CDR2 SNEGSKA (reference sequence). Trimming pared 6 bases from V and 1 base from J, leaving 16 bases between. This CDR3 spans 14 amino acids. The CDR3 sequence: CSAPDRLESYEQYF. The CDR3, as DNA: TGCAGTGCACCCGACAGGCTAGAATCCTACGAGCAGTACTTC.

In its sample, this clonotype was seen many times. The DNA of the CDR3 is TGTGCCAGCAGTTCCGGGCCAGCTACCTACGAGCAGTACTTC. Translation: CASSSGPATYEQYF. This chain uses TRBV12-3 or TRBV12-4 with TRBJ2-7; no clear D gene. V was shortened by 4 bases and J by 2 bases, with 12 bases between the two germline ends. The CDR3 runs 14 residues.

In this sample, this clonotype turned up a few times. In nucleotides, the CDR3 is TGTGCCAGCAGTGTTTTGGGACAGGCTAACAATCAGCCCCAGCATTTT. It translates to CASSVLGQANNQPQHF. This sequence joins TRBV27 and TRBJ1-5, with 8 bases aligning to TRBD1. Germline CDR1 is MNHEY and CDR2 is SMNVEV (reference sequence). This CDR3 has 16 residues. V dropped 5 bases and J dropped 3; count of bases not matched to a gene: 9.

The chain has TRBV27 and TRBJ1-1, with D unclear. The CDR3 sequence is 14 residues long. Germline V lookup: CDR1 MNHEY, CDR2 SMNVEV (reference sequence). V gave up 7 bases and J gave up 0 bases, with 12 bases separating them. This CDR3 is CASTGGQMNTEAFF. As DNA, the CDR3 is TGTGCCAGCACTGGAGGGCAGATGAACACTGAAGCTTTCTTT.

This clonotype came up a few times. This rearrangement joins TRBV11-2 to TRBJ1-1, with D unresolved. The V end lost 5 bases, the J end lost 5 bases, and 18 bases lay between the germline ends. The CDR3 covers 15 residues. Germline values: CDR1 SGHAT, CDR2 FQNNGV. The CDR3 reads CASSLSLQMYTEAFF. The CDR3 region has the DNA TGTGCCAGCAGCCTAAGTCTCCAGATGTATACTGAAGCTTTCTTT.

This clonotype has just a few counts. The rearrangement uses TRBV4-1 and TRBJ1-5; D not resolved. Germline CDR1 and CDR2: MGHRA and YSYEKL. The CDR3 contains 15 residues. Trimming removed 0 bases from V and 4 bases from J, with 10 bases in between. The CDR3 DNA reads TGCGCCAGCAGCCAAGATGGAAGGGTAAATCAGCCCCAGCATTTT. Its protein product is CASSQDGRVNQPQHF.

The J gene is TRBJ2-1, the V gene TRBV13; 8 positions match TRBD2. This CDR3 contains 15 residues. CDR1 is PRHDT and CDR2 is FYEKMQ in the germline V gene (reference sequence). V dropped 5 bases and J dropped 5; count of bases not matched to a gene: 8. CDR3 sequence: CASSTSGTRNNEQFF. CDR3 bases: TGTGCCAGCAGCACCTCCGGGACTAGAAACAATGAGCAGTTCTTC.

This clonotype was detected ten times or more. The chain couples TRBV4-1 to TRBJ2-2; 12 bases are a match to TRBD1. Trimming at V came to 5 bases and at J to 6 bases, leaving 10 bases not matched to a gene. The CDR3 is 17 amino acids. CDR1 is MGHRA, CDR2 YSYEKL, per germline. In DNA form, the CDR3 reads TGCGCCAGCAGCGAACCGGGACAGGGGGCGCAGGCCGGGGAGCTGTTTTTT. Its protein is CASSEPGQGAQAGELFF.